These T cell receptor beta chains were read from a single sample in a study of early T cells in non-severe SARS-CoV-2 infection. TCRdb processed the 5' RACE reads anew with MiXCR; each CDR3 protein has one entry. Of roughly 38,000 distinct CDR3 sequences listed, approximately 6% were seen once; the top ten hold 4.4%. This specimen was whole blood, taken at baseline. The receptors stem from an adult who was a healthcare worker with PCR-confirmed SARS-CoV-2 infection or an uninfected control (not recorded which). CDR3s include the opening cysteine and the closing phenylalanine or tryptophan. Each record gives: D gene, J gene, V gene, clone size, CDR3 protein, CDR3 DNA. D genes are given only for firm matches. A clone size is listed for some rows: how often the clone was seen (once, few, many), or a class if it is expanded.

D gene: NA; J gene: TRBJ1-1; V gene: TRBV7-9; clone size: NA; CDR3 protein: CASSLGPQNTEAFF; CDR3 DNA: TGTGCCAGCAGCTTAGGGCCGCAGAACACTGAAGCTTTCTTT
D gene: NA; J gene: TRBJ1-1; V gene: TRBV6-5; clone size: NA; CDR3 protein: CASKKGGPNTEAFF; CDR3 DNA: TGTGCCAGCAAAAAGGGGGGACCGAACACTGAAGCTTTCTTT
D gene: NA; J gene: TRBJ2-5; V gene: TRBV6-6; clone size: NA; CDR3 protein: CASSPGHVETQYF; CDR3 DNA: TGTGCCAGCAGCCCCGGCCACGTCGAGACCCAGTACTTC
D gene: NA; J gene: TRBJ2-7; V gene: TRBV19; clone size: many; CDR3 protein: CASSRTGTEQYF; CDR3 DNA: TGTGCCAGTAGTAGAACAGGAACCGAGCAGTACTTC
D gene: TRBD1; J gene: TRBJ2-5; V gene: TRBV2; clone size: many; CDR3 protein: CASSAPGQGWGETQYF; CDR3 DNA: TGTGCCAGCAGTGCCCCGGGACAGGGGTGGGGAGAGACCCAGTACTTC
D gene: TRBD1; J gene: TRBJ1-1; V gene: TRBV18; clone size: many; CDR3 protein: CASSPRAGGEGTEAFF; CDR3 DNA: TGTGCCAGCTCACCAAGGGCAGGGGGCGAGGGCACTGAAGCTTTCTTT
D gene: NA; J gene: TRBJ1-5; V gene: TRBV20-1; clone size: many; CDR3 protein: CSAQLQNQPQHF; CDR3 DNA: TGCAGTGCCCAACTACAGAATCAGCCCCAGCATTTT
D gene: NA; J gene: TRBJ1-2; V gene: TRBV27; clone size: many; CDR3 protein: CASSSSGGREGYTF; CDR3 DNA: TGTGCCAGCAGTTCTAGCGGGGGCAGGGAGGGCTACACCTTC
D gene: TRBD2; J gene: TRBJ2-4; V gene: TRBV5-5; clone size: many; CDR3 protein: CASAPRRETSGVYIQYF; CDR3 DNA: TGTGCCAGCGCCCCGAGAAGGGAGACTAGCGGTGTGTACATTCAGTACTTC
D gene: NA; J gene: TRBJ2-7; V gene: TRBV7-2; clone size: many; CDR3 protein: CASRTGTYEQYF; CDR3 DNA: TGTGCCAGCAGGACTGGTACCTACGAGCAGTACTTC
D gene: NA; J gene: TRBJ1-5; V gene: TRBV20-1; clone size: many; CDR3 protein: CSARGGFEQPQHF; CDR3 DNA: TGCAGTGCTAGAGGAGGTTTCGAACAGCCCCAGCATTTT
D gene: NA; J gene: TRBJ1-5; V gene: TRBV5-6; clone size: once; CDR3 protein: CACSLWGGGNQPQHF; CDR3 DNA: TGTGCCTGCAGCTTGTGGGGAGGAGGTAATCAGCCCCAGCATTTT
D gene: TRBD1; J gene: TRBJ2-7; V gene: TRBV30; clone size: many; CDR3 protein: CAWTGTGGTYEQYF; CDR3 DNA: TGTGCCTGGACCGGGACAGGGGGTACCTACGAGCAGTACTTC
D gene: NA; J gene: TRBJ2-7; V gene: TRBV7-9; clone size: many; CDR3 protein: CASSLSRSYEQYF; CDR3 DNA: TGTGCCAGCAGCCTGTCCCGCTCCTACGAGCAGTACTTC
D gene: NA; J gene: TRBJ2-3; V gene: TRBV10-3; clone size: many; CDR3 protein: CAISESTDTQYF; CDR3 DNA: TGTGCCATCAGTGAGTCGACAGATACGCAGTATTTT
D gene: NA; J gene: TRBJ1-2; V gene: TRBV20-1; clone size: many; CDR3 protein: CSATVQGVYGYTF; CDR3 DNA: TGCAGTGCCACCGTACAGGGTGTCTATGGCTACACCTTC
D gene: NA; J gene: TRBJ1-1; V gene: TRBV12-3/TRBV12-4; clone size: many; CDR3 protein: CASSLAGDTEAFF; CDR3 DNA: TGTGCCAGCAGTTTAGCCGGAGACACTGAAGCTTTCTTT
D gene: TRBD1; J gene: TRBJ2-1; V gene: TRBV7-9; clone size: many; CDR3 protein: CASGTGGNNEQFF; CDR3 DNA: TGTGCCAGCGGGACAGGGGGGAACAATGAGCAGTTCTTC
D gene: NA; J gene: TRBJ2-2; V gene: TRBV6-4; clone size: many; CDR3 protein: CASRGTRTGELFF; CDR3 DNA: TGTGCCAGCAGAGGGACCCGCACCGGGGAGCTGTTTTTT
D gene: NA; J gene: TRBJ2-3; V gene: TRBV7-6; clone size: many; CDR3 protein: CASSSSRGGMGTDTQYF; CDR3 DNA: TGTGCCAGCAGCTCTAGCAGGGGAGGTATGGGCACAGATACGCAGTATTTT
D gene: NA; J gene: TRBJ1-4; V gene: TRBV6-6; clone size: NA; CDR3 protein: CASFEGGFNEKLFF; CDR3 DNA: TGTGCCAGTTTCGAGGGAGGGTTTAATGAAAAACTGTTTTTT
D gene: NA; J gene: TRBJ1-1; V gene: TRBV3-2; clone size: many; CDR3 protein: CASSIRDGAEAFF; CDR3 DNA: TGTGCCAGCAGCATACGGGACGGCGCTGAAGCTTTCTTT
D gene: NA; J gene: TRBJ2-2; V gene: TRBV13; clone size: few; CDR3 protein: CASSLPPGELFF; CDR3 DNA: TGTGCCAGCAGCTTACCACCCGGGGAGCTGTTTTTT
D gene: NA; J gene: TRBJ1-1; V gene: TRBV7-9; clone size: many; CDR3 protein: CASSLLAAEAFF; CDR3 DNA: TGTGCCAGCAGCTTATTGGCGGCTGAAGCTTTCTTT
D gene: NA; J gene: TRBJ2-7; V gene: TRBV20-1; clone size: few; CDR3 protein: CSARNQGSYEQYF; CDR3 DNA: TGCAGTGCTAGAAACCAGGGGTCCTACGAGCAGTACTTC
D gene: NA; J gene: TRBJ2-7; V gene: TRBV20-1; clone size: many; CDR3 protein: CSARSLRGPYEQYF; CDR3 DNA: TGCAGTGCTAGATCCCTTCGGGGCCCCTACGAGCAGTACTTC
D gene: NA; J gene: TRBJ2-1; V gene: TRBV9; clone size: NA; CDR3 protein: CASTPAGGGGVLEQFF; CDR3 DNA: TGTGCCAGCACCCCCGCTGGGGGCGGGGGTGTGTTGGAGCAGTTCTTC
D gene: NA; J gene: TRBJ1-4; V gene: TRBV18; clone size: NA; CDR3 protein: CASSPTGTNEKLFF; CDR3 DNA: TGTGCCAGCTCACCAACAGGAACTAATGAAAAACTGTTTTTT
D gene: NA; J gene: TRBJ2-6; V gene: TRBV5-6; clone size: many; CDR3 protein: CASSLGEDSGANVLTF; CDR3 DNA: TGTGCCAGCAGTTTGGGGGAGGACTCTGGGGCCAACGTCCTGACTTTC
D gene: TRBD1; J gene: TRBJ2-6; V gene: TRBV19; clone size: many; CDR3 protein: CASSADRGITGANVLTF; CDR3 DNA: TGTGCCAGTAGTGCGGACAGGGGGATCACTGGGGCCAACGTCCTGACTTTC
D gene: NA; J gene: TRBJ2-1; V gene: TRBV30; clone size: many; CDR3 protein: CAWTHMPYNEQFF; CDR3 DNA: TGTGCCTGGACTCACATGCCCTACAATGAGCAGTTCTTC
D gene: NA; J gene: TRBJ2-7; V gene: TRBV6-2/TRBV6-3; clone size: NA; CDR3 protein: CASRPGHLYEQYF; CDR3 DNA: TGTGCCAGCAGACCGGGACACCTCTACGAGCAGTACTTC
D gene: NA; J gene: TRBJ1-1; V gene: TRBV20-1; clone size: few; CDR3 protein: CSARFLGRNTEAFF; CDR3 DNA: TGCAGTGCTAGATTTCTGGGGCGCAACACTGAAGCTTTCTTT
D gene: TRBD2; J gene: TRBJ2-7; V gene: TRBV30; clone size: NA; CDR3 protein: CACGTKLGYEQYF; CDR3 DNA: TGTGCCTGCGGGACTAAGCTGGGCTACGAGCAGTACTTC
D gene: NA; J gene: TRBJ1-1; V gene: TRBV10-2; clone size: many; CDR3 protein: CASSDPRMSGWGMNTEAFF; CDR3 DNA: TGCGCCAGCAGTGACCCCCGGATGAGTGGATGGGGAATGAACACTGAAGCTTTCTTT
D gene: NA; J gene: TRBJ1-6; V gene: TRBV11-1; clone size: few; CDR3 protein: CASSSRTMGHNSPLHF; CDR3 DNA: TGTGCCAGCAGCTCGCGGACCATGGGCCATAATTCACCCCTCCACTTT
D gene: TRBD2; J gene: TRBJ2-1; V gene: TRBV6-2/TRBV6-3; clone size: NA; CDR3 protein: CASSYLAEGAYNEQFF; CDR3 DNA: TGTGCCAGCAGTTATCTAGCGGAAGGCGCGTACAATGAGCAGTTCTTC
D gene: NA; J gene: TRBJ1-2; V gene: TRBV12-3/TRBV12-4; clone size: few; CDR3 protein: CASSHRVVYGYTF; CDR3 DNA: TGTGCCAGCAGTCACAGGGTCGTCTATGGCTACACCTTC
D gene: NA; J gene: TRBJ1-5; V gene: TRBV18; clone size: many; CDR3 protein: CASSTPNQPQHF; CDR3 DNA: TGTGCCAGCTCAACTCCCAATCAGCCCCAGCATTTT
D gene: NA; J gene: TRBJ2-7; V gene: TRBV11-2; clone size: many; CDR3 protein: CASSFLDRGLGEQYF; CDR3 DNA: TGTGCCAGCAGCTTCCTCGACAGGGGACTAGGCGAGCAGTACTTC
D gene: TRBD2; J gene: TRBJ2-1; V gene: TRBV6-5; clone size: many; CDR3 protein: CASSYWNSGGREQFF; CDR3 DNA: TGTGCCAGCAGTTACTGGAATAGCGGGGGACGGGAGCAGTTCTTC
D gene: NA; J gene: TRBJ1-1; V gene: TRBV2; clone size: NA; CDR3 protein: CASSEGRSGRAEAFF; CDR3 DNA: TGTGCCAGCAGTGAGGGTCGATCCGGTCGTGCTGAAGCTTTCTTT
D gene: NA; J gene: TRBJ2-5; V gene: TRBV9; clone size: many; CDR3 protein: CASSVAGGEVETQYF; CDR3 DNA: TGTGCCAGCAGCGTAGCTGGAGGGGAAGTAGAGACCCAGTACTTC
D gene: TRBD1; J gene: TRBJ1-2; V gene: TRBV12-3/TRBV12-4; clone size: medium-sized; CDR3 protein: CASSTRAGGSPYGYTF; CDR3 DNA: TGTGCCAGCAGTACTCGAGCAGGGGGATCCCCCTATGGCTACACCTTC
D gene: NA; J gene: TRBJ2-1; V gene: TRBV20-1; clone size: many; CDR3 protein: CSARGGTYNEQFF; CDR3 DNA: TGCAGTGCCAGGGGCGGGACTTACAATGAGCAGTTCTTC